This entry lists 22 T cell receptor beta chains sequenced from one sample in a study of blood T cell repertoires in COVID-19. Method: immunoSEQ multiplex PCR; TCRdb's copy keeps in-frame clones and lacks some. The table shows 99,000 or so clones, with over 80% occurring only once. The sequenced sample consisted of peripheral blood. Receptor source: a man in his fifties or sixties with acute or convalescent COVID-19.

The rearrangement links TRBV28 to TRBJ2-3; TRBD2 matches 10 bases. Trimming at V came to 6 bases and at J to 1 base, leaving 4 bases not matched to a gene. This CDR3 has 15 amino acids. CDR1 is MDHEN, CDR2 SYDVKM, per germline. The CDR3 nucleotides read TGTGCCAGCAGCTTGAGCGGGAGGGGCACAGATACGCAGTATTTT. This sequence encodes CASSLSGRGTDTQYF.

The chain couples TRBV6-5 to TRBJ2-5; possible D gene TRBD2, 6 bases. Germline assignment: CDR1 MNHEY and CDR2 SVGAGI. The CDR3 consists of 13 residues. Trimming removed 5 bases from V and 5 bases from J, with 12 bases in between. CDR3 amino acids: CASSLEGWETQYF. CDR3 bases: TGTGCCAGCAGTCTGGAGGGGTGGGAGACCCAGTACTTC.

The CDR3 nucleotides are TGTGCCAGCAGCCGGGGGGTGGGGTACGAGCAGTACTTC. Its protein product is CASSRGVGYEQYF. The J gene is TRBJ2-7, the V gene TRBV3-1 (or the pseudogene TRBV3-2); TRBD2 might be the D (6 bases). The V and J ends lost 4 bases and 4 bases respectively, with 11 bases between them. The CDR3 has 13 residues. Germline values: CDR1 LGHDT, CDR2 YNNKEL (reference sequence).

The chain joins TRBV7-9 to TRBJ2-7; 8 nucleotides match TRBD1. This CDR3 contains 15 residues. Unmatched junction bases numbered 13, after V lost 8 bases and J lost 4 bases. Germline values: CDR1 SEHNR, CDR2 FQNEAQ (reference sequence). This CDR3 is CASLRTGQGIYEQYF. DNA of the CDR3: TGTGCCAGCTTAAGGACCGGACAGGGAATTTACGAGCAGTACTTC.

The gene calls are TRBV4-2 and TRBJ2-7, with D possibly TRBD2 on 5 matching bases. This CDR3 has 16 residues. Between the trimmed V and J ends, which lost 3 bases and 5 bases, there was a span of 20 bases. The germline gives CDR1 LGHNA, CDR2 YNFKEQ. This chain's CDR3 is CASSHGRGGRGNEQYF. As DNA, the CDR3 is TGTGCCAGCAGCCACGGTCGAGGAGGACGGGGTAACGAGCAGTACTTC.

This rearrangement joins TRBV10-3 to TRBJ2-5, with 8 bases identical to TRBD2. The CDR3 is made up of 12 amino acids. Trimming cost V 10 bases and J 4 bases; bases outside gene matches: 5. Germline CDR1 reads ENHRY; CDR2 reads SYGVKD. This CDR3 is CATGGSLETQYF. For the CDR3, the DNA is TGTGCCACGGGGGGGAGTTTAGAGACCCAGTACTTC.

The chain employs TRBV18 and TRBJ2-1, with 14 bases lining up with TRBD2. This CDR3 region has 17 residues. Unmatched junction bases numbered 8, after V lost 4 bases and J lost 6 bases. Per germline, CDR1 KGHSH and CDR2 LQKENI. The CDR3 protein is CASSQTLGLAGANEQFF. The CDR3 DNA reads TGTGCCAGCTCACAAACACTGGGACTAGCGGGAGCCAATGAGCAGTTCTTC.

The chain recombines TRBV28 with TRBJ2-7; 8 positions agree with TRBD2. Germline CDR1 and CDR2: MDHEN and SYDVKM. The junction had 3 bases not matched to a gene; V was cut back by 2 bases and J by 3 bases. CDR3 length equals 14 residues. The CDR3 reads CASSLASGLYEQYF. The CDR3 DNA sequence: TGTGCCAGCAGTTTAGCTAGCGGGCTCTACGAGCAGTACTTC.

This clone is a singleton in its sample. CDR3 in DNA: TGTGCCAGCAGTTTAGCGGGGGGTAGCACAGATACGCAGTATTTT. This gives the protein CASSLAGGSTDTQYF. The genes are TRBV27 and TRBJ2-3; 8 positions agree with TRBD2. The germline CDR1 and CDR2 sequences are MNHEY and SMNVEV (reference sequence). CDR3 size: 15 residues. V shed 2 bases, J shed 0 bases, and the junction held 1 base outside the gene matches.

Here the CDR3 reads CASSRTRGQETQYF. CDR3 in DNA: TGTGCCAGCAGCCGCACACGGGGTCAAGAGACCCAGTACTTC. The V and J genes are TRBV7-9 and TRBJ2-5, with D perhaps TRBD2 (5 bases). The CDR3 extends over 14 amino acids. The germline V gene has CDR1 SEHNR and CDR2 FQNEAQ (reference sequence). Trimming took off 5 bases at V and 2 bases at J, with 12 bases between the two ends. Filled out from reference TRBV7-9 and TRBJ2-5, the complete variable domain reads DTGVSQNPRHKITKRGQNVTFRCDPISEHNRLYWYRQTLGQGPEFLTYFQNEAQLEKSRLLSDRFSAERPKGSFSTLEIQRTEQGDSAMYLCASSRTRGQETQYFGPGTRLLVL.

J is TRBJ2-7 and V is TRBV15; TRBD1 might be the D (5 bases). The CDR3 loop spans 13 amino acids. Trimming took 4 bases from V and 7 from J, leaving 14 bases between them. Germline V lookup: CDR1 LNHNV, CDR2 YYDKDF (reference sequence). CDR3 bases: TGTGCCACCAGCATAAAGGGGTCGGAGGAGCAGTACTTC. It is translated as CATSIKGSEEQYF. Combining the CDR3 with reference TRBV15 and TRBJ2-7 gives the whole variable domain DAMVIQNPRYQVTQFGKPVTLSCSQTLNHNVMYWYQQKSSQAPKLLFHYYDKDFNNEADTPDNFQSRRPNTSFCFLDIRSPGLGDTAMYLCATSIKGSEEQYFGPGTRLTVT.

The V call is TRBV5-4, the J call TRBJ2-7; 12 bases fit TRBD2. Per germline, CDR1 SGHNT and CDR2 YYREEE (reference sequence). The CDR3 consists of 17 residues. With V trimmed by 3 bases and J by 1 base, 8 bases remained unmatched. The CDR3, as DNA: TGTGCCAGCAGCTGGGGTCTAGCGGGAGGGCGTTCCTACGAGCAGTACTTC. Translation: CASSWGLAGGRSYEQYF.

The chain employs TRBV18 and TRBJ2-1; TRBD2 matches 9 bases. The ends lost 3 bases at V and 0 bases at J; junction bases unmatched: 6. Germline-derived CDR1 and CDR2 are KGHSH and LQKENI. The CDR3 totals 17 residues. The CDR3 region is CASSPASGIPSYNEQFF. The DNA of the CDR3 is TGTGCCAGCTCACCCGCTAGCGGGATCCCCTCCTACAATGAGCAGTTCTTC. Drawing the rest from reference TRBV18 and TRBJ2-1, the complete variable domain is NAGVMQNPRHLVRRRGQEARLRCSPMKGHSHVYWYRQLPEEGLKFMVYLQKENIIDESGMPKERFSAEFPKEGPSILRIQQVVRGDSAAYFCASSPASGIPSYNEQFFGPGTRLTVL.

The chain links TRBV15 to TRBJ1-5; D unresolved. Per germline, CDR1 LNHNV and CDR2 YYDKDF (reference sequence). Between the trimmed V and J ends, which lost 0 bases and 6 bases, there was a span of 9 bases. This CDR3 region has 14 residues. The CDR3 region has the DNA TGTGCCACCAGCAGAGATTCCGGGGTTCAGCCCCAGCATTTT. Protein sequence: CATSRDSGVQPQHF.

The CDR3 is CASSLDGQGWEQYF. CDR3 bases: TGCGCCAGCAGCTTGGACGGACAGGGGTGGGAGCAGTACTTC. The chain couples TRBV5-1 to TRBJ2-7; 9 bases are shared with TRBD1. Trimming took 0 bases from V and 7 from J; bases not matched to a gene: 5. CDR1 is SGHRS, CDR2 YFSETQ, per germline. The CDR3 length is 14 residues.

The CDR3 DNA reads as TGTGCCAGCAGCAAAGTAGCGGTTCATGGCACAGATACGCAGTATTTT. It translates to CASSKVAVHGTDTQYF. J is TRBJ2-3 and V is TRBV21-1; no check of the table's D call, TRBD2, against the DNA was made. TRBV21-1 is shown as a pseudogene. This CDR3 has 16 residues.

The chain couples TRBV6-6 to TRBJ2-2; 8 bases agree with TRBD2. Unmatched junction bases numbered 10, after V lost 6 bases and J lost 7 bases. The germline V gene encodes CDR1 MNHNY and CDR2 SVGAGI (reference sequence). CDR3 length: 15 amino acids. CDR3 coding DNA: TGTGCCAGCAGCCCCAGCGGGAGTAAGGGCGGGGAGCTGTTTTTT. It specifies CASSPSGSKGGELFF.

The J gene is TRBJ2-5, the V gene TRBV24-1, with a possible D match to TRBD1 (5 bases). This CDR3 is built from 14 residues. Germline CDR1 KGHDR, CDR2 SFDVKD. Trimming took off 4 bases at V and 5 bases at J, with 13 bases between the two ends. Here the CDR3 reads CATSDSARVETQYF. CDR3 nucleotides: TGTGCCACCAGTGACTCCGCCAGGGTGGAGACCCAGTACTTC.

The rearrangement joins TRBV9 to TRBJ2-1; D ambiguous. V was clipped by 1 base and J by 0 bases, with 14 bases between them. CDR1 and CDR2 (germline): SGDLS, YYNGEE. The CDR3 sequence is 17 residues long. CDR3 loop: CASSVSDSRNSYNEQFF. The CDR3 bases are TGTGCCAGCAGCGTATCTGATAGCCGAAACTCCTACAATGAGCAGTTCTTC.

The chain recombines TRBV10-3 with TRBJ1-1, with D tentatively TRBD1 (5 bases). This CDR3 is built from 14 residues. Germline assignment: CDR1 ENHRY and CDR2 SYGVKD. Trimming took 0 bases from V and 6 from J, leaving 11 bases between them. CDR3 sequence reads: CAISESGQGAEAFF. CDR3 nucleotides: TGTGCCATCAGTGAGTCAGGCCAAGGGGCTGAAGCTTTCTTT.

The chain is built from TRBV21-1 and TRBJ1-6; the table assigns TRBD1, which was not confirmed against the DNA. TRBV21-1 is tagged as a pseudogene. The CDR3 extends over 17 amino acids. In DNA form, the CDR3 reads TGTGCCAGCAGCAAATGGGAACAGGGGGATATTAATTCACCCCTCCACTTT. This gives the protein CASSKWEQGDINSPLHF.

The rearrangement links TRBV18 to TRBJ1-6; a weak D match, TRBD1 (6 bases). V was shortened by 2 bases and J by 7 bases, with 12 bases between the two germline ends. The CDR3 has 15 residues. Germline V lookup: CDR1 KGHSH, CDR2 LQKENI. CDR3 sequence: CASSPIGRGNSPLHF. CDR3 bases: TGTGCCAGCTCACCAATCGGGAGGGGGAATTCACCCCTCCACTTT.